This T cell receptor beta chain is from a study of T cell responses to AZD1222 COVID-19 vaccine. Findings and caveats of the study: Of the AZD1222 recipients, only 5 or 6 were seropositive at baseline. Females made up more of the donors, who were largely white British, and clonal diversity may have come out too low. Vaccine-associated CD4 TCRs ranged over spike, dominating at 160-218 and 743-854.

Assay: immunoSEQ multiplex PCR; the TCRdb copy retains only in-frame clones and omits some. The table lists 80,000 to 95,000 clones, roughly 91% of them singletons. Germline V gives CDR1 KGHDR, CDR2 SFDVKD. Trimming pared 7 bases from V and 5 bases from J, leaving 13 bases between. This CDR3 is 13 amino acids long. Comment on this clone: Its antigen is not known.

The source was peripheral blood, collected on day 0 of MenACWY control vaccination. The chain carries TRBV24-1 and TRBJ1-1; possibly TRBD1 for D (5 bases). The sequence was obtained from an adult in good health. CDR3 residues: CATRLGRETEAFF. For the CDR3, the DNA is TGTGCCACCAGACTGGGGCGCGAGACTGAAGCTTTCTTT.